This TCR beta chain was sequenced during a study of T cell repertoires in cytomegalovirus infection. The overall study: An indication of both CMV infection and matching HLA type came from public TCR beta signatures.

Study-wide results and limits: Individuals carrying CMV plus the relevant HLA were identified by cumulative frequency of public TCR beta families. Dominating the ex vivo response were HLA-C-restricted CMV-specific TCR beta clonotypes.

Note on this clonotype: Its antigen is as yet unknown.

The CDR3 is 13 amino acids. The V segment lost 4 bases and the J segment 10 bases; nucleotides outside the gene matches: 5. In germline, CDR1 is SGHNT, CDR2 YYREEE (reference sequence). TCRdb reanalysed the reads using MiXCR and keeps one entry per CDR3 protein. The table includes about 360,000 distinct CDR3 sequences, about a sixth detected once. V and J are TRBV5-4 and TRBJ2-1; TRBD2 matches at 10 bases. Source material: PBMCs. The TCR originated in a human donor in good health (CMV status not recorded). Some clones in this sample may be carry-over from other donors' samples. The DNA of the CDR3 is TGTGCCAGCAGCCCCCCGGGACTAGCGGAGCAGTTCTTC. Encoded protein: CASSPPGLAEQFF.